This T cell receptor beta chain was identified during a study of blood T cell repertoires in COVID-19. About the research overall: Donors in the United States, Italy and Spain gave samples during acute or convalescent COVID-19.

The CDR3 loop spans 17 amino acids. Per the authors' pipeline: Scientists estimated how many nucleated cells there were by amplifying reference gene primers. Method: immunoSEQ multiplex PCR; TCRdb's copy keeps in-frame clones and lacks some. The V and J calls and clone size are taken from that table; D and trimming were inferred from the DNA. The sample has about 150,000 clones, about 73% seen once; the top ten hold 1.5% to 2%. The TCR originated in an elderly man with acute or convalescent COVID-19. Sequencing input: peripheral blood. The rearrangement uses TRBV21-1 and TRBJ1-5. TRBV21-1 is deemed a pseudogene. The CDR3: CASSKVSYGGPNQPQHF. CDR3 coding DNA: TGTGCCAGCAGCAAAGTAAGTTACGGGGGACCCAATCAGCCCCAGCATTTT.